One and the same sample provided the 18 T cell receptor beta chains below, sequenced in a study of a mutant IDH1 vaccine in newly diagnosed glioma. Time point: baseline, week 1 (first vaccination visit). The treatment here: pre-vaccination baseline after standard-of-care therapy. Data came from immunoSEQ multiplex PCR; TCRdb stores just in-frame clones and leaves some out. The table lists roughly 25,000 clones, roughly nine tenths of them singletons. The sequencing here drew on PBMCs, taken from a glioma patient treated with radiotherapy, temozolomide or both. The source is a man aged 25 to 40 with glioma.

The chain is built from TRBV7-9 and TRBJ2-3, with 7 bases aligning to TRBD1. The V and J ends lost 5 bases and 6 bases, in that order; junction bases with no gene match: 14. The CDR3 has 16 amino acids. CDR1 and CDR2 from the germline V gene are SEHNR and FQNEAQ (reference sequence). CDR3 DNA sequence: TGTGCCAGCAGCCCATTTGGACAGGACCTCAAGGATACGCAGTATTTT. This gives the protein CASSPFGQDLKDTQYF.

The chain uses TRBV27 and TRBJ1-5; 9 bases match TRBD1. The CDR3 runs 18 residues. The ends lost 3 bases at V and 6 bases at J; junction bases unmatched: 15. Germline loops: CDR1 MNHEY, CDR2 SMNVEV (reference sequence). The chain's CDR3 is CASSFSGQGQGFFQPQHF. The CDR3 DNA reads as TGTGCCAGCAGTTTCTCCGGACAGGGGCAGGGGTTTTTTCAGCCCCAGCATTTT.

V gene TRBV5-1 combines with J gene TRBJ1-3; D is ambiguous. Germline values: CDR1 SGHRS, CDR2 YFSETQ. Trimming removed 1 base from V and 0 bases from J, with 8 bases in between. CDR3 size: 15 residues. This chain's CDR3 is CASSLQAVSGNTIYF. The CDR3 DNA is TGCGCCAGCAGCTTGCAGGCCGTCTCTGGAAACACCATATATTTT.

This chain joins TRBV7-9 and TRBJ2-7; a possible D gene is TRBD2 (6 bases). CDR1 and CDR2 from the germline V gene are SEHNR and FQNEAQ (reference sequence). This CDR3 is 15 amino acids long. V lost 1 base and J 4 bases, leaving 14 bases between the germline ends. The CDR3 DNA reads TGTGCCAGCAGCTTAGGCCCGGGACTGGAATACGAGCAGTACTTC. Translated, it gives CASSLGPGLEYEQYF.

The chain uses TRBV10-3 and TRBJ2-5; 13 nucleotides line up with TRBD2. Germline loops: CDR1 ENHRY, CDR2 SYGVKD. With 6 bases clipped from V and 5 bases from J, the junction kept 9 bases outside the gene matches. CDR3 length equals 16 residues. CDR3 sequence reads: CAISGTSGATAETQYF. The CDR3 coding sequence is TGTGCCATCAGCGGGACTAGCGGGGCCACCGCGGAGACCCAGTACTTC.

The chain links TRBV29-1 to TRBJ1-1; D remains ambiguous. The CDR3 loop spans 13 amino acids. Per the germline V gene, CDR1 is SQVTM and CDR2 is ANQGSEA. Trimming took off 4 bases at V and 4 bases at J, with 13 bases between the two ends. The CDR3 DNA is TGCAGCGTTGGAGGCCCGGGCGGCACTGAAGCTTTCTTT. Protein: CSVGGPGGTEAFF. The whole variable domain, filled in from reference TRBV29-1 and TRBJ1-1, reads SAVISQKPSRDICQRGTSLTIQCQVDSQVTMMFWYRQQPGQSLTLIATANQGSEATYESGFVIDKFPISRPNLTFSTLTVSNMSPEDSSIYLCSVGGPGGTEAFFGQGTRLTVV.

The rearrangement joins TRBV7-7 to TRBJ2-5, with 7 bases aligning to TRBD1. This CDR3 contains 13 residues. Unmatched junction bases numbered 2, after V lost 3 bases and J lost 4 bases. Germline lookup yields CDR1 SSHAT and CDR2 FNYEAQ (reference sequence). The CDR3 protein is CASSLRGPETQYF. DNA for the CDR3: TGTGCCAGCAGCTTGAGGGGGCCAGAGACCCAGTACTTC.

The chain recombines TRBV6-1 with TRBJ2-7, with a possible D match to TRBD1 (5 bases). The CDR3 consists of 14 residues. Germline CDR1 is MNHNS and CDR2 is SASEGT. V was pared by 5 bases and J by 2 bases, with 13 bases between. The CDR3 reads CASSNPQGPYEQYF. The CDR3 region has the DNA TGTGCCAGCAGTAACCCGCAGGGCCCCTACGAGCAGTACTTC.

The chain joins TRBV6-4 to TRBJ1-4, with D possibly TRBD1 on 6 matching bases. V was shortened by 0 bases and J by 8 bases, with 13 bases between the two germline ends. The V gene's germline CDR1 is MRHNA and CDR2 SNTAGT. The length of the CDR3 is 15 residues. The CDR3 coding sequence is TGTGCCAGCAGTGACTCGGGGGGCTCCGTCGAAAAACTGTTTTTT. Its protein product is CASSDSGGSVEKLFF.

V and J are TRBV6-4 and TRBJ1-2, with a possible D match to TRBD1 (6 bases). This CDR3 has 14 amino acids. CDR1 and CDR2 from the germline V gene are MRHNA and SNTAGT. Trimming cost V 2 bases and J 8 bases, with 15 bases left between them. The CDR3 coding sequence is TGTGCCAGCAGTGACCCCAGGGGAATAGGCGGCTACACCTTC. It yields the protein CASSDPRGIGGYTF.

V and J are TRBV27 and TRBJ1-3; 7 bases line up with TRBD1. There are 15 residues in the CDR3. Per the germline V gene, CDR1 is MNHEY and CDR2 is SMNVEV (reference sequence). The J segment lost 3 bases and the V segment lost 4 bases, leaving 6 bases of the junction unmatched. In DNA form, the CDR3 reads TGTGCCAGCAGTTCGACAGGGCTTCGTGGAAACACCATATATTTT. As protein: CASSSTGLRGNTIYF.

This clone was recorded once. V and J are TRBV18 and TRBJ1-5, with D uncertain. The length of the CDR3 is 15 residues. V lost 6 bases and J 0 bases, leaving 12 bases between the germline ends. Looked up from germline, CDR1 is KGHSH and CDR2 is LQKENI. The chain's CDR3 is CASSGLALSNQPQHF. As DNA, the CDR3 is TGTGCCAGCTCCGGGCTAGCTCTTAGCAATCAGCCCCAGCATTTT.

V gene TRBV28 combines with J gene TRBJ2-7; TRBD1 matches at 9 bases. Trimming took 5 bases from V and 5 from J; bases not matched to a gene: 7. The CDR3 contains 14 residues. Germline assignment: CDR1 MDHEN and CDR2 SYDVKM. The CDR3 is CASSPRDRANEQYF. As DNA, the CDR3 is TGTGCCAGCAGTCCCCGGGACAGGGCAAACGAGCAGTACTTC.

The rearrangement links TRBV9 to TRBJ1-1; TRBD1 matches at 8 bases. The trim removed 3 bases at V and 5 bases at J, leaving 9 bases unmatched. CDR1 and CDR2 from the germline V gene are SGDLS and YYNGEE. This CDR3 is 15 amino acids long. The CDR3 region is CASSARQGRPTEAFF. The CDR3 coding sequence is TGTGCCAGCAGCGCTAGACAGGGGCGGCCTACTGAAGCTTTCTTT.

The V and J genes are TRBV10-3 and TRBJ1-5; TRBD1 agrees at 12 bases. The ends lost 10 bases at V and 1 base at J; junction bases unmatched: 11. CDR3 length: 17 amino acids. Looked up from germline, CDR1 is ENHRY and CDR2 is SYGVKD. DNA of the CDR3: TGTGCCACCCCGTGGGACAGGGGGCGCCGAAGCAATCAGCCCCAGCATTTT. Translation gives CATPWDRGRRSNQPQHF.

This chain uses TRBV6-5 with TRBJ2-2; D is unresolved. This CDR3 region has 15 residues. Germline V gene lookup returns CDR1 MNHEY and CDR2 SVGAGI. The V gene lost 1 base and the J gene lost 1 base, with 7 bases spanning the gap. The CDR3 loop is CASSYLVRNTGELFF. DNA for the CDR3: TGTGCCAGCAGTTACTTAGTCAGGAACACCGGGGAGCTGTTTTTT.

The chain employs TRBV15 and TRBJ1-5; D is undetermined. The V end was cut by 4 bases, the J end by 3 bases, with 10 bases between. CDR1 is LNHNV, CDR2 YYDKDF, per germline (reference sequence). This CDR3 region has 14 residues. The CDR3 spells CATSKDMDNQPQHF. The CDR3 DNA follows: TGTGCCACCAGCAAGGATATGGACAATCAGCCCCAGCATTTT.

CDR3 DNA sequence: TGTGCCAGCAGTGCACAACCCAACGCCAATCCAGGTGAAAAACTGTTTTTT. It codes for CASSAQPNANPGEKLFF. This rearrangement joins TRBV6-1 to TRBJ1-4; D not resolved. Germline V gives CDR1 MNHNS, CDR2 SASEGT. V lost 4 bases and J lost 7, with 22 bases in between. This CDR3 is 17 amino acids long.